This T cell receptor (beta chain) emerged from a study of cytomegalovirus exposure and HLA in healthy donors. As for the study in general: Genetic ancestry analysis placed approximately 78% of the approximately 390 donors that were genotyped in the Caucasian-associated cluster.

The CDR3 has 13 amino acids. The V end was cut by 4 bases, the J end by 4 bases, with 11 bases between. Germline CDR1 reads SGHDN; CDR2 reads FVKESK. Findings and limits, study-wide: Analyzed later, association rates of TCRs varied across HLA loci, with DRB1 most and HLA-C fewest.

This PCR relied on a set of 60 Vbeta primers and 13 Jbeta primers. Clones were sequenced by immunoSEQ multiplex PCR, and TCRdb holds only the in-frame ones, with some missing. The repertoire holds about 90,000 clones, with about 88% as singletons. A word on this clone: Its target is not known.

The chain uses TRBV14 and TRBJ2-7; D might be TRBD1 (5 bases). Sequencing was done on a sample of PBMCs. The TCR comes from a man aged 18 to 29 in good health and CMV-seronegative. The CDR3 bases are TGTGCCAGCAGCCCCCCCGCAGGGTACGAGCAGTACTTC. Its translation: CASSPPAGYEQYF.